The rows below give T cell receptor beta chains drawn from one sample of a study of identical twins. MiXCR, applied by TCRdb to the 5' RACE reads, yields one record per CDR3 protein. The data show 1.5 million to 2 million distinct CDR3 sequences, about 32% seen once. Sequenced: cord blood. These receptors all stem from a newborn girl in good health. The CDR3 runs from the conserved cysteine through the conserved F or W. A D gene is named only where the DNA matches it firmly. Part of the rows lack a size; the others show once, few, many or a class for expanded clones.

D gene	clone size	V gene	J gene	CDR3 protein	CDR3 DNA
TRBD2	many	TRBV5-1	TRBJ2-7	CASSLRLAGTYEQYF	TGCGCCAGCAGCTTGAGACTAGCGGGAACCTACGAGCAGTACTTC
TRBD1	.	TRBV28	TRBJ1-2	CASSFPFDRVYGYTF	TGTGCCAGCAGTTTCCCCTTCGACAGGGTCTATGGCTACACCTTC
.	.	TRBV20-1	TRBJ2-7	CSASRSGDPYEQYF	TGCAGTGCTAGTCGGTCAGGGGACCCCTACGAGCAGTACTTC
.	once	TRBV28	TRBJ1-1	CASSTRGGRTEAFF	TGTGCCAGCAGTACCCGGGGGGGTCGGACTGAAGCTTTCTTT
.	.	TRBV20-1	TRBJ1-6	CSAQPPGNSPLHF	TGCAGTGCCCAGCCCCCGGGTAATTCACCCCTCCACTTT
.	few	TRBV20-1	TRBJ2-7	CSASRFGGPYEQYF	TGCAGTGCTAGTCGGTTTGGGGGCCCCTACGAGCAGTACTTC
.	.	TRBV10-1	TRBJ1-1	CASSDGQKNTEAFF	TGCGCCAGCAGTGACGGTCAGAAGAACACTGAAGCTTTCTTT
TRBD1	.	TRBV4-2	TRBJ1-4	CASSAPGGDEKLFF	TGTGCCAGCAGCGCGCCAGGGGGTGACGAAAAACTGTTTTTT
TRBD1	.	TRBV20-1	TRBJ1-6	CSATGTGDSPLHF	TGCAGTGCTACCGGGACAGGGGATTCACCCCTCCACTTT
.	few	TRBV27	TRBJ2-5	CASSLSTSQETQYF	TGTGCCAGCAGTTTATCAACTAGCCAAGAGACCCAGTACTTC
TRBD1	few	TRBV2	TRBJ1-4	CASNEGQGSEKLFF	TGTGCCAGCAACGAAGGACAGGGGTCGGAAAAACTGTTTTTT
.	.	TRBV7-9	TRBJ1-4	CASSPVLGGGLFF	TGTGCCAGCAGCCCCGTGCTGGGCGGAGGACTGTTTTTT
.	.	TRBV20-1	TRBJ2-1	CSASLPSEQFF	TGCAGTGCTAGTCTGCCTAGTGAGCAGTTCTTC
.	.	TRBV2	TRBJ1-5	CASMYRVGSQPQHF	TGTGCCAGCATGTACAGGGTGGGCAGTCAGCCCCAGCATTTT
.	few	TRBV28	TRBJ2-6	CASSFFGTRYGSGANVLTF	TGTGCCAGCAGTTTCTTCGGAACCCGATACGGATCAGGGGCCAACGTCCTGACTTTC
TRBD2	.	TRBV4-1	TRBJ2-7	CASSQVPSGAYEQYF	TGCGCCAGCAGCCAAGTCCCTAGCGGGGCTTACGAGCAGTACTTC
TRBD2	.	TRBV20-1	TRBJ2-3	CSARRLAGIPQRTQYF	TGCAGTGCCCGCCGACTAGCGGGGATCCCCCAGAGGACGCAGTATTTT
TRBD1	few	TRBV12-3/TRBV12-4	TRBJ1-6	CASSAGTGGSPLHF	TGTGCCAGCAGCGCCGGGACAGGGGGTTCACCCCTCCACTTT
TRBD2	many	TRBV7-2	TRBJ2-5	CASSPGLASETQYF	TGTGCCAGCAGCCCGGGACTAGCGAGTGAGACCCAGTACTTC
.	.	TRBV2	TRBJ1-5	CASSFMLGNQPQHF	TGTGCCAGCAGTTTCATGTTGGGCAATCAGCCCCAGCATTTT
TRBD2	once	TRBV2	TRBJ2-7	CASKGTSGAYEQYF	TGTGCCAGCAAGGGGACTAGCGGCGCCTACGAGCAGTACTTC
TRBD1	.	TRBV7-3	TRBJ2-6	CASSLTATGGGANVLTF	TGTGCCAGCAGCTTAACAGCGACAGGGGGTGGGGCCAACGTCCTGACTTTC
.	.	TRBV20-1	TRBJ1-1	CSARGDTAPFF	TGCAGTGCTAGGGGGGACACCGCACCTTTCTTT
TRBD2	.	TRBV29-1	TRBJ2-3	CSVERGTSGRTDTQYF	TGCAGCGTTGAAAGGGGGACTAGCGGGAGGACAGATACGCAGTATTTT
.	many	TRBV2	TRBJ1-2	CASLDRSPLILLYGYTF	TGTGCCAGCCTCGACAGGTCCCCGCTCATCCTACTCTATGGCTACACCTTC
TRBD1	.	TRBV11-2	TRBJ2-1	CASSRTDRGLNEQFF	TGTGCCAGCAGCCGAACGGACAGGGGGCTTAATGAGCAGTTCTTC
TRBD1	.	TRBV28	TRBJ1-5	CASSIDRGQGNQPQHF	TGTGCCAGCAGTATCGACAGGGGGCAGGGCAATCAGCCCCAGCATTTT
.	.	TRBV15	TRBJ1-5	CATSRAWTHNQPQHF	TGTGCCACCAGCAGGGCTTGGACCCACAATCAGCCCCAGCATTTT
.	few	TRBV3-1	TRBJ1-6	CASSRRRGDLGSSYNSPLHF	TGTGCCAGCAGCCGGCGGAGAGGGGACCTCGGGAGCTCCTATAATTCACCCCTCCACTTT
.	.	TRBV7-9	TRBJ2-7	CASSLADYEQCF	TGTGCCAGCAGCTTAGCAGACTACGAGCAGTGCTTC
TRBD2	few	TRBV12-3/TRBV12-4	TRBJ2-3	CASSRAGLAGTDTQYF	TGTGCCAGCAGTAGGGCAGGACTAGCGGGCACAGATACGCAGTATTTT
.	.	TRBV27	TRBJ1-6	CASGTSSYDSPLHF	TGTGCCAGCGGCACGAGCTCCTATGATTCACCCCTCCACTTT
.	few	TRBV20-1	TRBJ1-2	CSPPSGRRLVGYTF	TGCAGCCCCCCCAGTGGTCGTCGGCTAGTTGGCTACACCTTC
TRBD2	.	TRBV20-1	TRBJ2-7	CSAPGLADYEQYF	TGCAGTGCTCCGGGACTAGCGGACTACGAGCAGTACTTC
.	.	TRBV20-1	TRBJ1-2	CSAVELVGIKNYGYTF	TGCAGTGCCGTCGAGTTAGTTGGCATTAAGAACTATGGCTACACCTTC
TRBD1	.	TRBV6-2/TRBV6-3	TRBJ2-1	CASSYEQGKGNEQFF	TGTGCCAGCAGTTACGAACAGGGGAAGGGCAATGAGCAGTTCTTC
TRBD1	.	TRBV12-3/TRBV12-4	TRBJ2-7	CASSLLRQGHEQYF	TGTGCCAGCAGTTTGCTCCGACAGGGGCACGAGCAGTACTTC
.	.	TRBV7-9	TRBJ2-1	CASSSRAGVFF	TGTGCCAGCAGCTCTAGGGCCGGCGTGTTCTTC
TRBD2	once	TRBV20-1	TRBJ2-2	CSAIAGETGELFF	TGCAGTGCCATAGCGGGGGAGACCGGGGAGCTGTTTTTT
.	few	TRBV12-3/TRBV12-4	TRBJ1-5	CASSPSSGGQPQHF	TGTGCCAGCAGCCCAAGCTCGGGAGGCCAGCCCCAGCATTTT
TRBD1	few	TRBV6-5	TRBJ1-1	CASQGGSAEAFF	TGTGCCAGCCAGGGGGGTAGCGCTGAAGCTTTCTTT
.	.	TRBV10-3	TRBJ1-6	CAISDPQGDYNSPLHF	TGTGCCATCAGTGACCCCCAGGGAGATTATAATTCACCCCTCCACTTT
TRBD2	.	TRBV12-3/TRBV12-4	TRBJ2-3	CASRQLAGGRADTQYF	TGTGCCAGCAGACAGCTAGCGGGGGGACGCGCAGATACGCAGTATTTT
.	.	TRBV6-1	TRBJ2-7	CASRLDRGNEQYF	TGTGCCAGCAGATTGGACAGAGGCAACGAGCAGTACTTC
TRBD1	.	TRBV6-1	TRBJ2-3	CASSERARQGTDTQYF	TGTGCCAGCAGTGAAAGGGCGAGACAGGGGACAGATACGCAGTATTTT
TRBD1	many	TRBV5-1	TRBJ2-4	CASSLVIGGRTNIQYF	TGCGCCAGCAGCTTGGTTATAGGGGGCCGTACGAACATTCAGTACTTC
.	few	TRBV2	TRBJ1-5	CASSERGHSNQPQHF	TGTGCCAGCAGTGAACGGGGACACAGCAATCAGCCCCAGCATTTT